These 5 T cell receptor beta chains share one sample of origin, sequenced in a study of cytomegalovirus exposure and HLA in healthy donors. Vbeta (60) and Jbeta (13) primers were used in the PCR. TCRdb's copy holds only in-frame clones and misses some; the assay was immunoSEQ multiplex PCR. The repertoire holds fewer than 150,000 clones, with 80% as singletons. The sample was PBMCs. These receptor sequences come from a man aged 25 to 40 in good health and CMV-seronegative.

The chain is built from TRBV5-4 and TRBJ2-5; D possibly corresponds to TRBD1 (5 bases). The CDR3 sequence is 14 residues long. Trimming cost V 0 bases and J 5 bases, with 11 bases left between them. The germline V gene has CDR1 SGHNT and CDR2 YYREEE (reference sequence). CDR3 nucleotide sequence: TGTGCCAGCAGCTTGGAGGGGTTCGGGGAGACCCAGTACTTC. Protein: CASSLEGFGETQYF.

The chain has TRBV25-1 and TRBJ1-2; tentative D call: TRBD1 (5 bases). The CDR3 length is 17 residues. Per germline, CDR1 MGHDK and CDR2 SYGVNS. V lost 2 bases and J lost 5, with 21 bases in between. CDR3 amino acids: CASSEGGTVGSPYGYTF. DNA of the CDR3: TGTGCCAGCAGTGAAGGGGGGACGGTGGGTTCTCCTTATGGCTACACCTTC.

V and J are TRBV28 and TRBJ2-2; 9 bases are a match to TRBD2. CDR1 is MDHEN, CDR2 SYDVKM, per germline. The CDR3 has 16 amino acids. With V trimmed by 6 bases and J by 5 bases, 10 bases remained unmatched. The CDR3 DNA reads TGTGCCAGCAGATCTCCCAGCGGGGGGAGGACCGGGGAGCTGTTTTTT. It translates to CASRSPSGGRTGELFF.

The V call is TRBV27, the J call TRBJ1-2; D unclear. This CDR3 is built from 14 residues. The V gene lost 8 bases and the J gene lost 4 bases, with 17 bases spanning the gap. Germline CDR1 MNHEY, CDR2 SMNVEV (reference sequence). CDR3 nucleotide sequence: TGTGCCAGCGGCGGGGTAGGGCTCTTCTATGGCTACACCTTC. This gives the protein CASGGVGLFYGYTF.

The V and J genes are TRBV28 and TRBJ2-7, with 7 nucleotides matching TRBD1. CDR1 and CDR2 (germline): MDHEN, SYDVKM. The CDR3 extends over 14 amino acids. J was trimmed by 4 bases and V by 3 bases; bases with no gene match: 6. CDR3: CASSFGTDVYEQYF. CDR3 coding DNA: TGTGCCAGCAGTTTCGGGACAGACGTATACGAGCAGTACTTC. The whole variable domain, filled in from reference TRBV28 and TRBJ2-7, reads DVKVTQSSRYLVKRTGEKVFLECVQDMDHENMFWYRQDPGLGLRLIYFSYDVKMKEKGDIPEGYSVSREKKERFSLILESASTNQTSMYLCASSFGTDVYEQYFGPGTRLTVT.